These 14 T cell receptor beta chains share one sample of origin, sequenced in a study of T cell changes during pregnancy in multiple sclerosis. Here immunoSEQ multiplex PCR was the method, and the copy in TCRdb shows in-frame clones only, minus some. The table has tens of thousands of clones, 75% to 95% seen once. The sample in question was CD4+ T cells from peripheral blood mononuclear cells, obtained before pregnancy. These receptors were obtained from a female donor with multiple sclerosis, enrolled in a pregnancy study.

The chain is built from TRBV5-1 and TRBJ2-7, with TRBD1 identical over 10 bases. Germline assignment: CDR1 SGHRS and CDR2 YFSETQ. The junction had 11 bases not matched to a gene; V was cut back by 4 bases and J by 7 bases. There are 15 residues in the CDR3. This chain's CDR3 is CASSVAGQGQFEQYF. The DNA of the CDR3 is TGCGCCAGCAGCGTTGCGGGACAGGGGCAGTTTGAGCAGTACTTC.

This chain connects TRBV18 to TRBJ2-7, with 9 positions matching TRBD1. The CDR3 consists of 14 residues. The trim removed 6 bases at V and 5 bases at J, leaving 8 bases unmatched. The germline V gene has CDR1 KGHSH and CDR2 LQKENI. CDR3 residues: CASSPGQGKDEQYF. In DNA form, the CDR3 reads TGTGCCAGCTCTCCGGGACAGGGAAAGGACGAGCAGTACTTC.

This clone occurred a few times. V is TRBV5-1 and J is TRBJ1-2; 7 positions match TRBD1. CDR1 is SGHRS, CDR2 YFSETQ, per germline. This CDR3 has 17 amino acids. V lost 4 bases, J lost 2 bases, and 14 bases stayed unmatched. The CDR3 bases are TGCGCCAGCAGCGCCCCAAAACAGGGGTCGATGAACTATGGCTACACCTTC. It yields the protein CASSAPKQGSMNYGYTF.

This chain joins TRBV10-1 and TRBJ2-3, with D possibly being TRBD2 (5 bases). Per the germline V gene, CDR1 is WNHNN and CDR2 is SYGVQD (reference sequence). The CDR3 length is 16 residues. Trimming pared 0 bases from V and 10 bases from J, leaving 20 bases between. The CDR3 loop is CASSESSGSWRKSQYF. The CDR3 bases are TGCGCCAGCAGTGAGTCTTCTGGGTCCTGGAGGAAGTCGCAGTATTTT.

The chain links TRBV7-9 to TRBJ2-1; 9 positions match TRBD1. CDR1 is SEHNR and CDR2 is FQNEAQ in the germline V gene (reference sequence). This CDR3 contains 17 residues. V shed 3 bases, J shed 0 bases, and the junction held 6 bases outside the gene matches. The CDR3 DNA reads TGTGCCAGCAGCTTGTTGACAGGGGGTAGCTCCTACAATGAGCAGTTCTTC. Translating gives CASSLLTGGSSYNEQFF.

In regard to this clone: At one of its ends the junction is not consistent with the germline gene, which may arise from a read error. The CDR3 sequence is CASSLNSGRQNF. CDR3 in DNA: TGTGCCAGCAGCTTAAACTCGGGTCGCCAGAACTTC. V and J are TRBV7-9 and TRBJ2-7, with D unclear. The CDR3 is 12 residues long. Germline-derived CDR1 and CDR2 are SEHNR and FQNEAQ (reference sequence).

The chain recombines TRBV14 with TRBJ2-7, with D hard to call. CDR1 and CDR2 from the germline V gene are SGHDN and FVKESK. CDR3 length: 14 amino acids. V was clipped by 1 base and J by 0 bases, with 7 bases between them. CDR3 sequence (DNA): TGTGCCAGCAGCCAAGTCGGTGTCTCCTACGAGCAGTACTTC. Its protein is CASSQVGVSYEQYF.

V usage is TRBV9 and J usage is TRBJ2-2; D remains ambiguous. V lost 1 base and J 6 bases, leaving 13 bases between the germline ends. The CDR3 has 15 residues. The germline V gene encodes CDR1 SGDLS and CDR2 YYNGEE. The DNA for the CDR3 is TGTGCCAGCAGCGTATCCCACCTGACTTCCGGGGAGCTGTTTTTT. Translation: CASSVSHLTSGELFF.

This clone was counted once. The gene calls are TRBV5-4 and TRBJ2-3, with 7 bases that match TRBD2. The CDR3 is 17 amino acids. Germline CDR1 and CDR2: SGHNT and YYREEE (reference sequence). The V and J ends lost 3 bases and 1 base, in that order; junction bases with no gene match: 11. The DNA for the CDR3 is TGTGCCAGCAGCTGGAGGGCTAGCGGACACGGCACAGATACGCAGTATTTT. As protein: CASSWRASGHGTDTQYF.

The chain links TRBV15 to TRBJ1-5, with 9 bases lining up with TRBD1. This CDR3 is built from 16 residues. CDR1 is LNHNV, CDR2 YYDKDF, per germline (reference sequence). V shed 3 bases and J 2 bases; nucleotides not matched to a gene: 5. The CDR3 DNA follows: TGTGCCACCAGCAGGGGGAGGACAGGGGGCAATCAGCCCCAGCATTTT. Protein: CATSRGRTGGNQPQHF.

The genes are TRBV5-1 and TRBJ2-7; D may be TRBD2 (5 bases). Germline values: CDR1 SGHRS, CDR2 YFSETQ. The germline V and J ends were trimmed by 5 bases and 7 bases, with 13 bases remaining between them. This CDR3 contains 12 residues. CDR3: CASSLSGGEQYF. The CDR3 DNA reads as TGCGCCAGCAGTCTGAGTGGCGGGGAGCAGTACTTC.

Written as DNA, the CDR3 is TGTGCCAGCAGCCCGAATAGTGTGAACACAGATACGCAGTATTTT. Residues: CASSPNSVNTDTQYF. The chain has TRBV7-6 and TRBJ2-3; no firm D call. This CDR3 has 15 residues. V gave up 5 bases and J gave up 2 bases, with 14 bases separating them. Per germline, CDR1 SGHVS and CDR2 FNYEAQ. Complete variable domain (other parts from reference TRBV7-6 and TRBJ2-3): GAGVSQSPRYKVTKRGQDVALRCDPISGHVSLYWYRQALGQGPEFLTYFNYEAQQDKSGLPNDRFSAERPEGSISTLTIQRTEQRDSAMYRCASSPNSVNTDTQYFGPGTRLTVL.

The chain is built from TRBV2 and TRBJ1-2; D gene unclear. Between the trimmed V and J ends, which lost 2 bases and 4 bases, there was a span of 5 bases. Germline lookup yields CDR1 SNHLY and CDR2 FYNNEI. This CDR3 spans 12 amino acids. This CDR3 reads CASSEFSYGYTF. CDR3 DNA: TGTGCCAGCAGTGAATTTAGCTATGGCTACACCTTC.

The rearrangement joins TRBV10-1 to TRBJ2-2; 8 positions match TRBD1. The V and J ends lost 2 bases and 3 bases, in that order; junction bases with no gene match: 2. The V gene's germline CDR1 is WNHNN and CDR2 SYGVQD (reference sequence). The CDR3 contains 15 residues. The CDR3 DNA reads TGCGCCAGCAGTGAGGGACAGGGATACACCGGGGAGCTGTTTTTT. It encodes CASSEGQGYTGELFF.